This TCR beta chain was sequenced for a study of blood T cell repertoires in COVID-19. Across the study: Samples of COVID-19 (acute and convalescent) were obtained from the United States, Italy and Spain. PBMCs, B-cell-depleted T cells, or T cells were the source of the cDNA or gDNA that made up the material.

The V gene lost 4 bases and the J gene lost 6 bases, with 10 bases spanning the gap. CDR1 and CDR2 from the germline V gene are SQVTM and ANQGSEA. The CDR3 is made up of 11 amino acids. In the original workflow: It was from reference gene primer amplification that nucleated cell counts were estimated. Profiled with immunoSEQ multiplex PCR; TCRdb holds only in-frame clones, not every one. V and J calls and clone size are as listed in that table; D and trimming were resolved from the DNA. This sample yields about 380,000 clones, of which roughly 90% are seen a single time; roughly 6.8% belongs to the top ten.

The receptor was isolated from a man aged 18 to 35 with active or convalescent COVID-19. The chain combines TRBV29-1 with TRBJ2-7; weak D call: TRBD1 (5 bases). The specimen was peripheral blood. CDR3 protein: CSVGQGSEQYF. CDR3 coding DNA: TGCAGCGTTGGTCAGGGTAGCGAGCAGTACTTC.